The 19 T cell receptor beta chains presented below share a single source sample, sequenced in a study of blood T cell repertoires in COVID-19 (dated by TCRdb to about 2020). Library prep was done by the immunoSEQ multiplex PCR assay. The source is immuneACCESS, and TCRdb retained only in-frame sequences with V and J called. Part of the clones is not carried over; for the studies checked, unresolved V genes explain less than half of this, and the remainder is unexplained. The sample data list approximately 150,000 clones, and 85% to 90% of these were observed just once. The ten top clones hold 7.5% to 8.5% of the sample. The specimen was peripheral blood. Every receptor here comes from a woman aged 60-75 years with acute or convalescent COVID-19.

The gene calls are TRBV28 and TRBJ2-7, with 7 bases that match TRBD1. Trimming removed 6 bases from V and 6 bases from J; junction bases left unmatched: 17. Germline CDR1 and CDR2: MDHEN and SYDVKM. There are 16 residues in the CDR3. For the CDR3, the DNA is TGTGCCAGCAGCCCGCCCGGGAAGGGGGCAATCTCCGAGCAGTACTTC. Translating gives CASSPPGKGAISEQYF.

The V gene is TRBV6-2 or TRBV6-3, the J gene TRBJ1-5, with no clear D. Germline V lookup: CDR1 MNHEY, CDR2 SVGEGT. The CDR3 runs 13 residues. Trimming stripped 6 bases from V and 5 bases from J, with 11 bases between. CDR3 region: CASSRRQDQPQHF. CDR3 coding DNA: TGTGCCAGCAGCCGACGACAAGATCAGCCCCAGCATTTT.

The V and J genes are TRBV7-9 and TRBJ1-1; no definite D call. The CDR3 is made up of 16 amino acids. Trimming took 3 bases from V and 4 from J, leaving 18 bases between them. The germline CDR1 and CDR2 sequences are SEHNR and FQNEAQ (reference sequence). The CDR3 here is CASSFPTWGVGTEAFF. Here the CDR3 DNA reads TGTGCCAGCAGCTTCCCGACGTGGGGAGTCGGCACTGAAGCTTTCTTT.

The rearrangement uses TRBV7-2 and TRBJ2-7; 7 bases agree with TRBD1. Germline V gives CDR1 SGHTA, CDR2 FQGNSA. The V segment lost 3 bases and the J segment 1 base; nucleotides outside the gene matches: 15. The length of the CDR3 is 18 residues. CDR3: CASSLGRTRQGLSYEQYF. CDR3 DNA: TGTGCCAGCAGCTTGGGCCGGACCCGACAGGGTCTTTCCTACGAGCAGTACTTC. Looking up the rest from reference TRBV7-2 and TRBJ2-7 gives the full variable domain: GAGVSQSPSNKVTEKGKDVELRCDPISGHTALYWYRQSLGQGLEFLIYFQGNSAPDKSGLPSDRFSAERTGGSVSTLTIQRTQQEDSAVYLCASSLGRTRQGLSYEQYFGPGTRLTVT.

The chain is built from TRBV5-6 and TRBJ2-6, with unresolved D. The CDR3 totals 18 residues. The germline V and J ends were trimmed by 0 bases and 0 bases, with 13 bases remaining between them. CDR1 SGHDT and CDR2 YYEEEE come from the germline V gene. CDR3 nucleotide sequence: TGTGCCAGCAGCTTGGGCCTAGACGGCGTCTCTGGGGCCAACGTCCTGACTTTC. Amino acid sequence: CASSLGLDGVSGANVLTF. The full variable domain, with the rest looked up from reference TRBV5-6 and TRBJ2-6, is DAGVTQSPTHLIKTRGQQVTLRCSPKSGHDTVSWYQQALGQGPQFIFQYYEEEERQRGNFPDRFSGHQFPNYSSELNVNALLLGDSALYLCASSLGLDGVSGANVLTFGAGSRLTVL.

With respect to this clone: Other DNA sequences in this sample translate to the same CDR3. The V gene is TRBV20-1, the J gene TRBJ1-2, with 8 bases aligning to TRBD1. The CDR3 runs 11 residues. V lost 3 bases and J lost 7; bases outside the gene matches: 1. The germline V gene has CDR1 DFQATT and CDR2 SNEGSKA (reference sequence). CDR3 nucleotides: TGCAGTGCTAGGGACAGGGCTGGCTACACCTTC. Translated: CSARDRAGYTF.

The chain is built from TRBV5-6 and TRBJ2-2; 9 bases map to TRBD2. The germline gives CDR1 SGHDT, CDR2 YYEEEE. This CDR3 spans 16 amino acids. Trimming cost V 4 bases and J 7 bases; bases outside gene matches: 11. The CDR3 sequence: CASSARLAGILGELFF. CDR3 DNA: TGTGCCAGCAGCGCACGTCTAGCGGGGATCCTCGGGGAGCTGTTTTTT.

The V gene is TRBV5-1, the J gene TRBJ2-3; 8 positions match TRBD2. The CDR3 contains 16 residues. The V and J ends lost 1 base and 6 bases, in that order; junction bases with no gene match: 10. CDR1 is SGHRS and CDR2 is YFSETQ in the germline V gene. The CDR3: CASSLTTSGGVDTQYF. The CDR3 bases are TGCGCCAGCAGCTTGACTACCAGCGGGGGCGTGGATACGCAGTATTTT.

The chain has TRBV5-4 and TRBJ1-2; maybe TRBD1 (5 bases). This CDR3 contains 12 residues. In germline, CDR1 is SGHNT, CDR2 YYREEE (reference sequence). Trimming left V 6 bases short and J 5 bases short, with 11 bases between. The CDR3 DNA sequence: TGTGCCAGCACCTTCGGGGGTTATGGCTACACCTTC. Protein: CASTFGGYGYTF.

The genes are TRBV19 and TRBJ2-1, with 8 bases that match TRBD1. The V and J ends lost 5 bases and 8 bases, in that order; junction bases with no gene match: 2. CDR3 length: 12 residues. The germline gives CDR1 LNHDA, CDR2 SQIVND (reference sequence). The CDR3 is CASSWDRHEQFF. In nucleotides, the CDR3 is TGTGCCAGTAGTTGGGACAGGCATGAGCAGTTCTTC.

The rearrangement uses TRBV5-1 and TRBJ1-2; 8 nucleotides agree with TRBD1. Germline V lookup: CDR1 SGHRS, CDR2 YFSETQ. The CDR3 is made up of 15 amino acids. Trimming took 4 bases from V and 4 from J; bases not matched to a gene: 9. CDR3 region: CASSVGQADFYGYTF. Here the CDR3 DNA reads TGCGCCAGCAGCGTGGGACAGGCCGATTTCTATGGCTACACCTTC.

The gene calls are TRBV4-2 and TRBJ2-3; 12 bases line up with TRBD2. The germline CDR1 and CDR2 sequences are LGHNA and YNFKEQ. The ends lost 0 bases at V and 0 bases at J; junction bases unmatched: 10. The CDR3 loop spans 20 amino acids. The CDR3 coding sequence is TGTGCCAGCAGCCAAGAGCGGCTAGCGGGGGGGAGGCTGAGCACAGATACGCAGTATTTT. Translated: CASSQERLAGGRLSTDTQYF.

The chain uses TRBV5-1 and TRBJ1-2, with 8 nucleotides matching TRBD1. V shed 2 bases and J 8 bases; nucleotides not matched to a gene: 14. Per germline, CDR1 SGHRS and CDR2 YFSETQ. The CDR3 totals 16 residues. For the CDR3, the DNA is TGCGCCAGCAGCTTAAGTTTTTTCCAGGGGGCGCAGGGCTACACCTTC. Encoded protein: CASSLSFFQGAQGYTF. The full variable domain, rest sourced from reference TRBV5-1 and TRBJ1-2, is KAGVTQTPRYLIKTRGQQVTLSCSPISGHRSVSWYQQTPGQGLQFLFEYFSETQRNKGNFPGRFSGRQFSNSRSEMNVSTLELGDSALYLCASSLSFFQGAQGYTFGSGTRLTVV.

The rearrangement links TRBV5-5 to TRBJ2-2; D is possibly TRBD2 (5 bases). The CDR3 spans 15 residues. The germline CDR1 and CDR2 sequences are SGHKS and YYEKEE (reference sequence). V lost 1 base and J lost 5, with 12 bases in between. This CDR3 reads CASSLTPGRTGELFF. The CDR3 bases are TGTGCCAGCAGCTTGACACCGGGAAGGACCGGGGAGCTGTTTTTT.

The chain joins TRBV30 to TRBJ2-5; 12 nucleotides match TRBD2. The V gene's germline CDR1 is GTSNPN and CDR2 SVGIG (reference sequence). The J segment lost 4 bases and the V segment lost 0 bases, leaving 9 bases of the junction unmatched. The CDR3 loop spans 17 amino acids. CDR3 in amino acids: CAWSVPGRLAGVETQYF. CDR3 DNA sequence: TGTGCCTGGAGTGTACCGGGTAGACTAGCGGGGGTAGAGACCCAGTACTTC.

The chain uses TRBV3-1 (or the pseudogene TRBV3-2) and TRBJ1-1; D is perhaps TRBD1 (6 bases). With 4 bases removed from V and 4 bases from J, the gap between germline ends came to 13 bases. CDR3 length equals 14 residues. Germline CDR1 reads LGHDT; CDR2 reads YNNKEL (reference sequence). CDR3 loop: CASSPGAELTEAFF. CDR3 nucleotides: TGTGCCAGCAGCCCAGGGGCGGAGCTCACTGAAGCTTTCTTT.

The rearrangement links TRBV19 to TRBJ1-2; tentatively, D is TRBD1 (6 bases). This CDR3 comprises 13 residues. Trimming cost V 8 bases and J 4 bases, with 14 bases left between them. Germline V lookup: CDR1 LNHDA, CDR2 SQIVND (reference sequence). The DNA of the CDR3 is TGTGCCAGTGGGCAGGGGATCGGCTATGGCTACACCTTC. It yields the protein CASGQGIGYGYTF.

The chain couples TRBV19 to TRBJ1-2, with D hard to call. V was cut by 10 bases and J by 1 base, with 10 bases left in between. The CDR3 runs 12 residues. Germline V lookup: CDR1 LNHDA, CDR2 SQIVND (reference sequence). As DNA, the CDR3 is TGTGCCACCAAGCCGAGTAACTATGGCTACACCTTC. It translates to CATKPSNYGYTF.

The CDR3 sequence is CAWSSDRLNTEAFF. For the CDR3, the DNA is TGTGCCTGGAGTTCCGACAGGCTGAACACTGAAGCTTTCTTT. The chain recombines TRBV30 with TRBJ1-1; TRBD1 might be the D (6 bases). CDR3 length: 14 residues. Per the germline V gene, CDR1 is GTSNPN and CDR2 is SVGIG (reference sequence). Trimming removed 2 bases from V and 0 bases from J, with 10 bases in between.